This T cell receptor beta chain was sequenced for a study of blood T cell repertoires in COVID-19. In the study overall: In each case, the material was cDNA or gDNA derived from T cells, B-cell-depleted T cells, or PBMCs.

Here immunoSEQ multiplex PCR was the method, and the copy in TCRdb shows in-frame clones only, minus some. This table has a few hundred thousand clones, approximately 87% appearing once. Assignment of participants to cohorts was predicated upon participant-reported clinical history. Recovered Cohort 3 donors showed two negative PCRs, clearance, or symptom resolution. CDR3 length: 14 amino acids. Germline V gene sequence: CDR1 ENHRY, CDR2 SYGVKD. V trimming: 6 bases; J trimming: 0 bases; junction bases outside the gene matches: 4. The receptor was derived from a woman between 45 and 65 years old who had recovered from COVID-19. Sequenced material: PBMCs or T cells enriched from blood (not recorded which). V is TRBV10-3 and J is TRBJ2-7, with 8 bases that match TRBD2. This CDR3 reads CAISDGRGSYEQYF. Written as DNA, the CDR3 is TGTGCCATCAGCGACGGGAGGGGCTCCTACGAGCAGTACTTC.